This is a list of T cell receptor beta chains from one sample in a study of CD8+CD57+ T cells in acquired aplastic anemia. TCRdb ran MiXCR on the reads and lists one entry per CDR3 protein. The sample includes approximately 380,000 distinct CDR3 sequences, 55% to 75% of them seen just once. Sequencing was performed on sorted CD4+, CD8+, or CD8+CD57+ T cells (not recorded which) from PBMCs. These receptors were obtained from a human donor in good health, serving as a control. Each CDR3 is given with its conserved first and last residue.

j_call v_call cdr3_aa
TRBJ2-2 TRBV5-1 CASSLVEGGAGELFF
TRBJ2-5 TRBV20-1 CSAAPGSFSETQYF
TRBJ2-5 TRBV5-8 CASSLAQLPQYF
TRBJ1-3 TRBV5-1 CASSQRGGDTIYF
TRBJ1-1 TRBV19 CASRAGLTNTEAFF
TRBJ2-3 TRBV5-5 CASRRQGGASTDTQYF
TRBJ1-2 TRBV30 CAWSRQGINYGYTF
TRBJ2-5 TRBV20-1 CSARGRRASYETQYF
TRBJ2-1 TRBV20-1 CSARVLGGNNEQFF
TRBJ2-2 TRBV7-2 CASSSRGVMGDNYVF
TRBJ1-6 TRBV9 CASSVAFRGKRETPLHF
TRBJ1-2 TRBV29-1 CSVGDRGVGYTF
TRBJ2-4 TRBV19 CASSLRGTVRTKNIQYF
TRBJ1-2 TRBV9 CASSVGTGAGYGYTF
TRBJ1-1 TRBV29-1 CSVVWRLNTEAFF
TRBJ1-4 TRBV7-9 CASSGTHRGSGEKLFF
- TRBV7-2 CASSFPPLREQYF
TRBJ2-7 TRBV7-3 CASNMWGDRGYNEYF
TRBJ2-4 TRBV11-2 CASSKGGARSWNIQYF
TRBJ2-7 TRBV7-2 CASSSPHAGAEYF
TRBJ1-2 TRBV6-5 CASSYSIVAANYGYTF
TRBJ1-6 TRBV3-1 CASSQRGNNSPLHF
TRBJ1-2 TRBV11-1 CASSPGTGALERGYTF
TRBJ1-5 TRBV7-2 CASSVVAGGQRETHF
TRBJ2-2 TRBV7-2 CASSLTRGHRIWLFF
TRBJ2-7 TRBV5-1 CATSMAARYEQYF
TRBJ2-3 TRBV7-3 CASSDSGGRSDTQYF
TRBJ2-7 TRBV7-8 CATLDTYEQYF
TRBJ2-7 TRBV10-3 CAISGDRVSYEQYF
TRBJ1-1 TRBV30 CAHDSSMNTEAFF
TRBJ2-3 TRBV10-3 CASSSGQGRTDTQYF
TRBJ2-2 TRBV4-3 CASSQETGGNTGELFF
TRBJ1-4 TRBV5-1 CASRIGGREKLFF